The 9 T cell receptor beta chains below come from one sample, sequenced in a study of cytomegalovirus exposure and HLA in healthy donors. PCR amplification relied on 60 Vbeta primers (plus 13 Jbeta primers). Here immunoSEQ multiplex PCR was the method, and the copy in TCRdb shows in-frame clones only, minus some. This sample has around 150,000 clones, with approximately 80% found just once. Sequencing was done on a sample of PBMCs. The receptor set was obtained from a woman between 18 and 30 years old in good health and CMV-seronegative.

V gene TRBV6-1 combines with J gene TRBJ1-2, with a possible D match to TRBD1 (5 bases). The germline V gene encodes CDR1 MNHNS and CDR2 SASEGT. This CDR3 comprises 16 residues. V was trimmed by 0 bases and J by 2 bases, leaving 13 bases between them. The DNA of the CDR3 is TGTGCCAGCAGTGAAGCCCACCCGACAGTCAACTATGGCTACACCTTC. This translates into CASSEAHPTVNYGYTF.

The chain links TRBV9 to TRBJ2-5; D uncertain. The germline V gene has CDR1 SGDLS and CDR2 YYNGEE. This CDR3 spans 13 amino acids. The V gene lost 3 bases and the J gene lost 5 bases, with 11 bases spanning the gap. Here the CDR3 reads CASSAVSLETQYF. The DNA of the CDR3 is TGTGCCAGCAGCGCAGTATCGTTGGAGACCCAGTACTTC. Full variable domain (outside the CDR3, taken from reference TRBV9 and TRBJ2-5): DSGVTQTPKHLITATGQRVTLRCSPRSGDLSVYWYQQSLDQGLQFLIQYYNGEERAKGNILERFSAQQFPDLHSELNLSSLELGDSALYFCASSAVSLETQYFGPGTRLLVL.

This clone was detected only once. The rearrangement links TRBV9 to TRBJ1-4; 9 bases are a match to TRBD1. Germline V gene lookup returns CDR1 SGDLS and CDR2 YYNGEE. This CDR3 is 15 amino acids long. V trimming: 4 bases; J trimming: 8 bases; junction bases outside the gene matches: 9. CDR3 coding DNA: TGTGCCAGCAGCCTCCGGGGACAGGGACAGGAAAAACTGTTTTTT. It yields the protein CASSLRGQGQEKLFF.

The CDR3 DNA is TGTGCCAGCAGCACCCGACAGGGGCAGTACAATGAGCAGTTCTTC. The encoded protein is CASSTRQGQYNEQFF. This chain connects TRBV9 to TRBJ2-1; 8 nucleotides agree with TRBD1. Germline lookup yields CDR1 SGDLS and CDR2 YYNGEE. There are 15 residues in the CDR3. V was pared by 4 bases and J by 4 bases, with 7 bases of the junction left unmatched.

The J gene is TRBJ1-2, the V gene TRBV2; perhaps TRBD1 as D (6 bases). V shed 6 bases and J shed 2 bases, with 13 bases lying between them. The CDR3 consists of 14 residues. Germline lookup yields CDR1 SNHLY and CDR2 FYNNEI. This CDR3 reads CASRERDTNYGYTF. As DNA, the CDR3 is TGTGCCAGCAGGGAAAGGGACACCAACTATGGCTACACCTTC.

The chain uses TRBV5-1 and TRBJ2-2, with D tentatively TRBD1 (5 bases). Looked up from germline, CDR1 is SGHRS and CDR2 is YFSETQ. Trimming removed 4 bases from V and 7 bases from J, with 17 bases in between. This CDR3 contains 15 residues. This CDR3 reads CASSLLPGKVGELFF. CDR3 DNA: TGCGCCAGCAGCCTACTGCCAGGGAAGGTCGGGGAGCTGTTTTTT.

The chain couples TRBV10-2 to TRBJ1-1; tentatively, D is TRBD1 (5 bases). V was pared by 3 bases and J by 5 bases, with 7 bases between. The CDR3 is 12 residues long. Germline CDR1 and CDR2: WSHSY and SAAADI. CDR3 coding DNA: TGCGCCAGCAGTGACAGGGTAACTGAAGCTTTCTTT. This gives the protein CASSDRVTEAFF.

The chain links TRBV20-1 to TRBJ1-2; D is unclear. V was cut by 6 bases and J by 4 bases, with 9 bases left in between. CDR1 and CDR2 (germline): DFQATT, SNEGSKA (reference sequence). This CDR3 has 11 residues. Here the CDR3 reads CSAPQSYGYTF. As DNA, the CDR3 is TGCAGTGCCCCCCAGTCCTATGGCTACACCTTC.

The chain employs TRBV5-6 and TRBJ2-5; D remains ambiguous. CDR1 and CDR2 from the germline V gene are SGHDT and YYEEEE. The CDR3 contains 11 residues. Trimming took off 4 bases at V and 2 bases at J, with 3 bases between the two ends. The CDR3 bases are TGTGCCAGCAGCCAACAAGAGACCCAGTACTTC. Protein: CASSQQETQYF.